The 13 T cell receptor beta chains below were found in one sample sequenced in a study of blood T cell repertoires in COVID-19. Using immunoSEQ multiplex PCR, the repertoire was profiled, and TCRdb retains in-frame clones only, with some absent. The profile shows approximately 31,000 clones, around 89% of them singletons. The source material was peripheral blood. The receptors were gathered from a man in his fifties or sixties with active COVID-19.

The rearrangement links TRBV11-3 to TRBJ2-7; TRBD1 matches at 7 bases. Germline CDR1 is SGHNT and CDR2 is YENEEA. CDR3 length equals 14 residues. V shed 3 bases, J shed 5 bases, and the junction held 7 bases outside the gene matches. CDR3 sequence reads: CASSLTGYRNEQYF. For the CDR3, the DNA is TGTGCCAGCAGCTTGACAGGGTATCGCAACGAGCAGTACTTC.

This chain links TRBV12-2 with TRBJ1-2. TRBV12-2 is described as a pseudogene. This CDR3 comprises 17 residues. The CDR3 DNA is TGTGCAAGTCGCTTATACGCCGGGGGAGGGATTAACTATGGCTACACCTTC. Amino acids: CASRLYAGGGINYGYTF.

The rearrangement joins TRBV9 to TRBJ2-5, with TRBD2 matching over 7 bases. V gave up 0 bases and J gave up 1 base; unmatched junction bases: 9. This CDR3 is built from 17 residues. Per germline, CDR1 SGDLS and CDR2 YYNGEE. The CDR3 is CASSVGVEGGGQETQYF. The CDR3 region has the DNA TGTGCCAGCAGCGTAGGTGTTGAAGGCGGGGGCCAAGAGACCCAGTACTTC.

V gene TRBV14 combines with J gene TRBJ2-5; D gene uncertain. V lost 1 base and J 5 bases, leaving 14 bases between the germline ends. Germline CDR1 and CDR2: SGHDN and FVKESK. The CDR3 length is 15 residues. CDR3 nucleotide sequence: TGTGCCAGCAGCCAAGTGCTGGTTTCCGGGGAGACCCAGTACTTC. Translated, it gives CASSQVLVSGETQYF.

The V call is TRBV28, the J call TRBJ2-7; TRBD2 matches at 7 bases. J gave up 6 bases and V 7 bases, and 12 bases lay outside the gene matches. The CDR3 length is 14 residues. Germline CDR1 and CDR2: MDHEN and SYDVKM. CDR3 DNA sequence: TGTGCCAGCAATTGGGGGGGAGGGGTCATCGAGCAGTACTTC. This translates into CASNWGGGVIEQYF.

The genes are TRBV11-2 and TRBJ2-2; 7 bases map to TRBD1. Germline lookup yields CDR1 SGHAT and CDR2 FQNNGV. This CDR3 spans 15 amino acids. V lost 4 bases and J lost 5; bases outside the gene matches: 7. CDR3 protein: CASSSATGRTGELFF. CDR3 DNA: TGTGCCAGCAGCTCCGCGACAGGGCGAACCGGGGAGCTGTTTTTT.

This clone was observed once. This chain joins TRBV4-3 and TRBJ2-1, with TRBD2 matching 9 bases. Germline trimming cut 0 bases from V and 3 bases from J; bases unmatched to any gene: 6. This CDR3 spans 17 amino acids. Germline values: CDR1 LGHNA, CDR2 YSLEER. The chain's CDR3 is CASSQDGSAGGYNEQFF. The CDR3 DNA follows: TGCGCCAGCAGCCAAGACGGTTCAGCGGGGGGCTACAATGAGCAGTTCTTC.

The chain has TRBV9 and TRBJ2-3; 9 nucleotides agree with TRBD1. Germline V gene sequence: CDR1 SGDLS, CDR2 YYNGEE. The CDR3 runs 14 residues. The ends lost 0 bases at V and 8 bases at J; junction bases unmatched: 4. The CDR3 loop is CASSVDRGQGTQYF. Here the CDR3 DNA reads TGTGCCAGCAGCGTAGATAGGGGACAGGGTACGCAGTATTTT.

V and J are TRBV6-2 or TRBV6-3 and TRBJ2-1; a weak D match, TRBD2 (6 bases). This CDR3 is 13 amino acids long. Trimming took 5 bases from V and 6 from J, leaving 11 bases between them. Germline assignment: CDR1 MNHEY and CDR2 SVGEGT. The CDR3 region has the DNA TGTGCCAGCAGTCCGGGACTTCGCAATGAGCAGTTCTTC. Translated, it gives CASSPGLRNEQFF.

The genes are TRBV27 and TRBJ2-7; tentative D call: TRBD1 (5 bases). This CDR3 region has 14 residues. Trimming stripped 1 base from V and 4 bases from J, with 11 bases between. CDR1 and CDR2 from the germline V gene are MNHEY and SMNVEV (reference sequence). The CDR3 DNA reads as TGTGCCAGCAGTTTATGGCAGGGCCCATACGAGCAGTACTTC. It is translated as CASSLWQGPYEQYF.

The chain is built from TRBV7-3 and TRBJ2-3, with D maybe TRBD2 (5 bases). Trimming removed 3 bases from V and 2 bases from J, with 9 bases in between. CDR3 size: 14 residues. Germline V gene data show CDR1 as SGHTA and CDR2 as FQGTGA. The CDR3: CASSFRGYTDTQYF. The CDR3 DNA sequence: TGTGCCAGCAGCTTTCGCGGGTACACAGATACGCAGTATTTT.

The V and J genes are TRBV9 and TRBJ2-1; TRBD1 aligns across 8 bases. Germline assignment: CDR1 SGDLS and CDR2 YYNGEE. The trim removed 4 bases at V and 2 bases at J, leaving 2 bases unmatched. This CDR3 is built from 14 residues. The chain's CDR3 is CASSLRGPYNEQFF. CDR3 nucleotide sequence: TGTGCCAGCAGCCTCAGGGGGCCCTACAATGAGCAGTTCTTC.

The rearrangement links TRBV4-3 to TRBJ2-2, with D unclear. Germline values: CDR1 LGHNA, CDR2 YSLEER. This CDR3 has 15 residues. With 1 base removed from V and 4 bases from J, the gap between germline ends came to 10 bases. CDR3 bases: TGCGCCAGCAGCCAAGCCCAGGCTGGCACCGGGGAGCTGTTTTTT. Residues: CASSQAQAGTGELFF.